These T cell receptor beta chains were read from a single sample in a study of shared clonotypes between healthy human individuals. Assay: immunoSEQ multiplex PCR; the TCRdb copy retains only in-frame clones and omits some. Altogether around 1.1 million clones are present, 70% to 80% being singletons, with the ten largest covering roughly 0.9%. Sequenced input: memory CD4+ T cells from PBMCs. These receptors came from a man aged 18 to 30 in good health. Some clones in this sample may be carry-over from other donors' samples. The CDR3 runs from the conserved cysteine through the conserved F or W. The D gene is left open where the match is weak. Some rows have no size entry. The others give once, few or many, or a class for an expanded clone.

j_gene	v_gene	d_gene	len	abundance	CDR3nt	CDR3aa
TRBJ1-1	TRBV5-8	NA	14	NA	TGTGCCAGCAGCTGGACAGCAATGAACACTGAAGCTTTCTTT	CASSWTAMNTEAFF
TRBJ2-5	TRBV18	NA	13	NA	TGTGCCAGCTCACCTGGTCTCGTAGAGACCCAGTACTTC	CASSPGLVETQYF
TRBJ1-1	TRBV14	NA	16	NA	TGTGCCAGCAGCAACCGACTGGGCAGGGGAACGACTGAAGCTTTCTTT	CASSNRLGRGTTEAFF
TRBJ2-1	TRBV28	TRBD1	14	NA	TGTGCCAGCAGGCCGGGACAGGGTGGCAATGAGCAGTTCTTC	CASRPGQGGNEQFF
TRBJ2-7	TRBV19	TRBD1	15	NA	TGTGCCAGTAGCCCGGGGACAGGGACGACCTACGAGCAGTACTTC	CASSPGTGTTYEQYF
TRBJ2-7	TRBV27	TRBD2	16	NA	TGTGCCAGCAGTAAAGGACTAGCGGTCCTTGCCTACGAGCAGTACTTC	CASSKGLAVLAYEQYF
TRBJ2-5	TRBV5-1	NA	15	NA	TGCGCCAGCAGGCCGGTTCCCGAGCCCGGCGAGACCCAGTACTTC	CASRPVPEPGETQYF
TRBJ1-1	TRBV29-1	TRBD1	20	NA	TGCAGCGCAAGCAACCCCCAACCGGGACAGGCAGATATGTTGCGCACTGAAGCTTTCTTT	CSASNPQPGQADMLRTEAFF
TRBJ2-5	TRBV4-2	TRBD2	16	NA	TGTGCCAGCAGCCCAGAGCGGGAGGGCCGGCAAGAGACCCAGTACTTC	CASSPEREGRQETQYF
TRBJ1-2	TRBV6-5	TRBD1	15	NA	TGTGCCAGCACAAGGTCGACAGGGCTCAACTATGGCTACACCTTC	CASTRSTGLNYGYTF
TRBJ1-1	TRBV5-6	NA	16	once	TGTGCCAGCAGCTTGGCTTGGGTGGGCCCGAACACTGAAGCTTTCTTT	CASSLAWVGPNTEAFF
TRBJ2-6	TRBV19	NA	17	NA	TGTGCCAGTAGTATCGGGGTTGGGCGAGGTGGGGCCAACGTCCTGACTTTC	CASSIGVGRGGANVLTF
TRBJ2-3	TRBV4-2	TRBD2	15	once	TGTGCCAGCAGCTCCCGGACTAGCGGGCATGATACGCAGTATTTT	CASSSRTSGHDTQYF
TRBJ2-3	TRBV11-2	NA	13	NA	TGTGCCAGCAGCCATCCATCCGGCGATACGCAGTATTTT	CASSHPSGDTQYF
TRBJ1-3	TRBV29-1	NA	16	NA	TGCAGCGCCTTGGACAGCCCTGCACTCGGGGGAAACACCATATATTTT	CSALDSPALGGNTIYF
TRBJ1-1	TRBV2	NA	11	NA	TGTGCCAGCACTCCGAACACTGAAGCTTTCTTT	CASTPNTEAFF
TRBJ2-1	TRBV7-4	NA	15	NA	TGTGCCAGTTTCGAACTCGCGCCCGACCCAAATGAGCAGTTCTTC	CASFELAPDPNEQFF
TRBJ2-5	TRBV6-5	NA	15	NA	TGTGCCAGCAGTCCCACTAGAGTCTTGGGAGAGACCCAGTACTTC	CASSPTRVLGETQYF
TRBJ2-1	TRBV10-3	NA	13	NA	TGTGCCATCAGTGAGTCCCGGGTACATGAGCAGTTCTTC	CAISESRVHEQFF
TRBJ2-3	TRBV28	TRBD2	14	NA	TGTGCCAGCAGACTTGGGGGGGAGCCAGATACGCAGTATTTT	CASRLGGEPDTQYF
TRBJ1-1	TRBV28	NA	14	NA	TGTGCCAGCAGTTTATCCGTCAGCATCACTGAAGCTTTCTTT	CASSLSVSITEAFF
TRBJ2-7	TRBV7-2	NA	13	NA	TGTGCCAGCAGCTACGGACCGACGACCGAGCAGTACTTC	CASSYGPTTEQYF
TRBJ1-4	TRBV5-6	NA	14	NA	TGTGCCAGCAGCCGTATCGTCACTAATGAAAAACTGTTTTTT	CASSRIVTNEKLFF
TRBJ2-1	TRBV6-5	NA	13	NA	TGTGCCAGCAGCCGTGGTCTCTACAATGAGCAGTTCTTC	CASSRGLYNEQFF
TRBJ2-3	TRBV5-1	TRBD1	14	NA	TGCGCCAGCAGCTTAGGACAGGATGCCGATACGCAGTATTTT	CASSLGQDADTQYF
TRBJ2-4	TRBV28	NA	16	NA	TGTGCCAGCAGGTCTACAGGGACCTGGACCAAAAACATTCAGTACTTC	CASRSTGTWTKNIQYF
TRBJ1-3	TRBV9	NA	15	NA	TGTGCCAGCAGCGTAGAGGGATTCTCTGGAAACACCATATATTTT	CASSVEGFSGNTIYF
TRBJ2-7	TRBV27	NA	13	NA	TGTGCCAGCAGAGGGGAACAGTCCTACGAGCAGTACTTC	CASRGEQSYEQYF
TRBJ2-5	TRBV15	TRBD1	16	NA	TGTGCCACCAGCATTGCCCCCGGGACAGGGCAAGAGACCCAGTACTTC	CATSIAPGTGQETQYF